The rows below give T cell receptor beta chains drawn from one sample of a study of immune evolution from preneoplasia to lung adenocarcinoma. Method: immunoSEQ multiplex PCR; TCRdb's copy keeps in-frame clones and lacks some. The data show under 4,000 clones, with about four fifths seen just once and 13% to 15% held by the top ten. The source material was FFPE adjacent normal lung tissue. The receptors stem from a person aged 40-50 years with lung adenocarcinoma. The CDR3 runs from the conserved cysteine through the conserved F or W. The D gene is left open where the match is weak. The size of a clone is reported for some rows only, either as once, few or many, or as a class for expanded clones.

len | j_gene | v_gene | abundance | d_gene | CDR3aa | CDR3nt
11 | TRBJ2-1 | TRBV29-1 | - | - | CRETSYNEQFF | TGCAGAGAAACGAGCTACAATGAGCAGTTCTTC
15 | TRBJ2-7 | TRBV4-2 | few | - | CASSQEGTKSYEQYF | TGTGCCAGCAGCCAAGAAGGGACAAAATCCTACGAGCAGTACTTC
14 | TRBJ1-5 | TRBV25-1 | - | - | CASSDDTANQPQHF | TGTGCCAGCAGTGATGACACCGCCAATCAGCCCCAGCATTTT
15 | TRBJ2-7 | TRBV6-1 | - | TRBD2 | CASSEGTSGSYEQYF | TGTGCCAGCAGTGAAGGGACTAGCGGGAGTTACGAGCAGTACTTC
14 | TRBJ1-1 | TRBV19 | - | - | CASSIGHPNTEAFF | TGTGCCAGTAGTATTGGACACCCTAACACTGAAGCTTTCTTT
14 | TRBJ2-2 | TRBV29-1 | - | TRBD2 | CSVDTSGDTGELFF | TGCAGCGTTGACACTAGCGGGGACACCGGGGAGCTGTTTTTT
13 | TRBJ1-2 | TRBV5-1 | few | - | CASSLMDFGGYTF | TGCGCCAGCAGCTTGATGGACTTCGGTGGCTACACCTTC
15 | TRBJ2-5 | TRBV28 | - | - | CASSWGSRLRETQYF | TGTGCCAGCAGTTGGGGTTCGAGACTACGAGAGACCCAGTACTTC
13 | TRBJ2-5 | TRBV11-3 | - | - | CASSMTKGETQYF | TGTGCCAGCAGCATGACTAAGGGGGAGACCCAGTACTTC
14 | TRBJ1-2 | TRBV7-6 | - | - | CASTPGTGDYGYTF | TGTGCCAGCACCCCTGGGACCGGCGACTATGGCTACACCTTC
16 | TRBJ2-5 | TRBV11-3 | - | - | CASSRAGPLGEETQYF | TGTGCCAGCAGCCGTGCAGGACCTTTGGGGGAAGAGACCCAGTACTTC
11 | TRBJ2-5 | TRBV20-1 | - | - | CSALGGETQYF | TGCAGTGCTCTGGGCGGGGAGACCCAGTACTTC
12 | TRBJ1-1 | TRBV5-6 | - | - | CASSLASTEAFF | TGTGCCAGCAGCTTGGCCTCGACTGAAGCTTTCTTT
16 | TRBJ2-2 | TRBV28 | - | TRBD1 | CASSLWGQGLTGELFF | TGTGCCAGCAGTTTATGGGGACAGGGCCTCACCGGGGAGCTGTTTTTT
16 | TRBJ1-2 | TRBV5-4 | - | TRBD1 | CASSLGERGQGSGYTF | TGTGCCAGCAGCTTGGGAGAAAGGGGACAGGGAAGTGGCTACACCTTC
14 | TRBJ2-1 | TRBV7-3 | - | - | CASSSSGSYNEQFF | TGTGCCAGCAGTTCATCGGGGAGTTACAATGAGCAGTTCTTC
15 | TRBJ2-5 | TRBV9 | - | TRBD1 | CASSETGTGRETQYF | TGTGCCAGCAGCGAAACCGGGACAGGGAGAGAGACCCAGTACTTC
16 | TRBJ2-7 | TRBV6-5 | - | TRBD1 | CASSYTTGGWSYEQYF | TGTGCCAGCAGTTACACCACAGGGGGCTGGTCCTACGAGCAGTACTTC
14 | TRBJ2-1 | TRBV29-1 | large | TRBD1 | CSARDRGLYNEQFF | TGCAGCGCCAGAGACAGGGGATTATACAATGAGCAGTTCTTC
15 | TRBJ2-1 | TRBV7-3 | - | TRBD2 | CASSSLSGGANEQFF | TGTGCCAGCAGCTCTCTTAGCGGGGGGGCGAATGAGCAGTTCTTC